The 25 T cell receptor beta chains listed next were all sequenced from one sample in a study of OX40 agonist ivuxolimab in advanced cancers. The protocol was immunoSEQ multiplex PCR, while the TCRdb copy is restricted to in-frame clones and leaves out a portion. The top ten clones hold over 0.8% of a sample with around 94,000 clones, 90% to 95% of them seen once. Source: CD4+ or CD8+ T cells sorted from blood, taken in a trial of the OX40 agonist ivuxolimab. Receptor source: an adult with an advanced solid tumor such as melanoma, head and neck, liver or kidney cancer.

This chain uses TRBV2 with TRBJ1-2; no clear D gene. This CDR3 contains 16 residues. CDR1 is SNHLY and CDR2 is FYNNEI in the germline V gene. Trimming stripped 3 bases from V and 4 bases from J, with 18 bases between. The CDR3 region has the DNA TGTGCCAGCAGTGAGGTCCAAGAAGCGGTAACCTATGGCTACACCTTC. Residues: CASSEVQEAVTYGYTF.

This clone was found once. The chain has TRBV2 and TRBJ1-5; D is possibly TRBD1 (5 bases). The V gene lost 4 bases and the J gene lost 0 bases, with 13 bases spanning the gap. CDR1 is SNHLY and CDR2 is FYNNEI in the germline V gene. The CDR3 is made up of 16 amino acids. CDR3 sequence: CASSAGRASSNQPQHF. The DNA for the CDR3 is TGTGCCAGCAGTGCCGGCAGGGCAAGTAGCAATCAGCCCCAGCATTTT.

The chain has TRBV5-6 and TRBJ1-2, with D possibly TRBD1 on 6 matching bases. Germline CDR1 and CDR2: SGHDT and YYEEEE. Trimming shortened V by 4 bases and J by 4 bases, and 11 bases separated the two germline ends. This CDR3 has 13 residues. In DNA, the CDR3 is TGTGCCAGCAGCCAACCGGACAGCTATGGCTACACCTTC. Translating gives CASSQPDSYGYTF.

CDR3 sequence reads: CARSFDRAGANVLTF. The CDR3, as DNA: TGTGCCAGAAGCTTCGACAGGGCGGGGGCCAACGTCCTGACTTTC. The chain is built from TRBV5-3 and TRBJ2-6, with 7 bases aligning to TRBD1. Being an ORF, TRBV5-3 has a function that is uncertain. V trimming: 2 bases; J trimming: 4 bases; junction bases outside the gene matches: 3. CDR3 size: 15 residues.

The rearrangement joins TRBV7-2 to TRBJ1-5; D might be TRBD1 (6 bases). Germline V CDR1 and CDR2: SGHTA, FQGNSA. V lost 1 base and J 6 bases, leaving 10 bases between the germline ends. The CDR3 loop spans 14 amino acids. For the CDR3, the DNA is TGTGCCAGCAGCTTAGAAGGGGGAAGTCAGCCCCAGCATTTT. Translation: CASSLEGGSQPQHF.

V gene TRBV5-1 combines with J gene TRBJ2-6, with D maybe TRBD1 (6 bases). The germline V and J ends were trimmed by 6 bases and 0 bases, with 10 bases remaining between them. This CDR3 has 15 residues. Per the germline V gene, CDR1 is SGHRS and CDR2 is YFSETQ. This CDR3 reads CASIEGGSGANVLTF. The CDR3, as DNA: TGCGCCAGCATCGAAGGGGGCTCTGGGGCCAACGTCCTGACTTTC.

The chain links TRBV10-3 to TRBJ2-1, with 10 bases fitting TRBD2. CDR3 size: 13 residues. Germline CDR1 reads ENHRY; CDR2 reads SYGVKD. The V gene end was trimmed by 6 bases and the J gene end by 8 bases; junction bases not matched to a gene: 4. CDR3: CAIRGTSVDEQFF. In nucleotides, the CDR3 is TGTGCCATCAGGGGGACTAGCGTTGATGAGCAGTTCTTC.

A single count supports this clone. The V gene is TRBV4-2, the J gene TRBJ1-2; TRBD1 might be the D (5 bases). This CDR3 has 14 residues. V shed 4 bases and J shed 6 bases, with 15 bases lying between them. The germline gives CDR1 LGHNA, CDR2 YNFKEQ. In nucleotides, the CDR3 is TGTGCCAGCAGCCTGGCTTCAGGGTACGATGGCTACACCTTC. It encodes CASSLASGYDGYTF.

This chain uses TRBV18 with TRBJ2-7; D gene ambiguous. The CDR3 extends over 14 amino acids. The germline V gene encodes CDR1 KGHSH and CDR2 LQKENI. V was trimmed by 3 bases and J by 0 bases, leaving 9 bases between them. The CDR3 sequence: CASSPLISSYEQYF. Written as DNA, the CDR3 is TGTGCCAGCTCACCCCTGATTAGCTCCTACGAGCAGTACTTC.

This rearrangement joins TRBV7-9 to TRBJ2-7; 7 bases are a match to TRBD2. With 5 bases clipped from V and 1 base from J, the junction kept 8 bases outside the gene matches. The CDR3 length is 15 residues. The V gene's germline CDR1 is SEHNR and CDR2 FQNEAQ (reference sequence). In DNA, the CDR3 is TGTGCCAGCAGCCTCTCCGTAGCGGGTTCCTACGAGCAGTACTTC. Its protein product is CASSLSVAGSYEQYF.

This clone was detected a few times. This chain links TRBV19 with TRBJ2-7; D possibly corresponds to TRBD2 (6 bases). The CDR3 is 16 residues long. Trimming shortened V by 4 bases and J by 1 base, and 17 bases separated the two germline ends. The germline V gene encodes CDR1 LNHDA and CDR2 SQIVND (reference sequence). CDR3 sequence reads: CASSKRLEIRSYEQYF. Here the CDR3 DNA reads TGTGCCAGTAGTAAACGACTAGAGATTCGTTCCTACGAGCAGTACTTC.

The chain combines TRBV7-6 with TRBJ2-1; 8 positions agree with TRBD1. This CDR3 is 15 amino acids long. Germline-derived CDR1 and CDR2 are SGHVS and FNYEAQ. With V trimmed by 5 bases and J by 4 bases, 7 bases remained unmatched. The CDR3 bases are TGTGCCAGCAGCCCCGGACAGGGCCAGTACAATGAGCAGTTCTTC. Translating it yields CASSPGQGQYNEQFF.

This chain connects TRBV4-2 to TRBJ2-1; D possibly corresponds to TRBD1 (6 bases). This CDR3 contains 15 residues. The V gene's germline CDR1 is LGHNA and CDR2 YNFKEQ. V shed 0 bases and J shed 7 bases, with 13 bases lying between them. The CDR3 coding sequence is TGTGCCAGCAGCCAAGATCAGGGGTTCGGGAATGAGCAGTTCTTC. Translated: CASSQDQGFGNEQFF.

This rearrangement joins TRBV5-6 to TRBJ2-2; D perhaps matches TRBD1 (5 bases). CDR1 is SGHDT and CDR2 is YYEEEE in the germline V gene. V was shortened by 1 base and J by 2 bases, with 15 bases between the two germline ends. This CDR3 comprises 17 residues. The CDR3 is CASSLSLLQDNTGELFF. CDR3 DNA: TGTGCCAGCAGCTTGTCCCTTCTACAGGACAACACCGGGGAGCTGTTTTTT. The variable domain in full, completed from reference TRBV5-6 and TRBJ2-2, reads DAGVTQSPTHLIKTRGQQVTLRCSPKSGHDTVSWYQQALGQGPQFIFQYYEEEERQRGNFPDRFSGHQFPNYSSELNVNALLLGDSALYLCASSLSLLQDNTGELFFGEGSRLTVL.

The chain couples TRBV5-4 to TRBJ2-1; TRBD2 matches at 8 bases. The V gene's germline CDR1 is SGHNT and CDR2 YYREEE (reference sequence). This CDR3 is built from 17 residues. Germline trimming cut 0 bases from V and 9 bases from J; bases unmatched to any gene: 14. In DNA form, the CDR3 reads TGTGCCAGCAGCTTGGGGGCCGGGACTAGGGGGATGGGTGAGCAGTTCTTC. Translating it yields CASSLGAGTRGMGEQFF. Filled out from reference TRBV5-4 and TRBJ2-1, the complete variable domain reads ETGVTQSPTHLIKTRGQQVTLRCSSQSGHNTVSWYQQALGQGPQFIFQYYREEENGRGNFPPRFSGLQFPNYSSELNVNALELDDSALYLCASSLGAGTRGMGEQFFGPGTRLTVL.

The chain combines TRBV29-1 with TRBJ2-3; D uncertain. V lost 3 bases and J lost 6, with 10 bases in between. The CDR3 covers 12 residues. Germline loops: CDR1 SQVTM, CDR2 ANQGSEA. The CDR3 spells CSVEDRADTQYF. The DNA for the CDR3 is TGCAGCGTTGAGGACCGGGCGGATACGCAGTATTTT.

This clone was seen a single time. The chain employs TRBV5-3 and TRBJ2-7; TRBD2 might be the D (5 bases). TRBV5-3 is annotated as an ORF whose role is uncertain. Trimming left V 2 bases short and J 4 bases short, with 19 bases between. The CDR3 is made up of 16 amino acids. The DNA for the CDR3 is TGTGCCAGAAGCTTTTCGCGTGCCGGGGTTAAATACGAGCAGTACTTC. As protein: CARSFSRAGVKYEQYF.

The chain joins TRBV18 to TRBJ1-3; 7 bases match TRBD1. V was clipped by 3 bases and J by 2 bases; unmatched bases: 4. This CDR3 spans 15 amino acids. The V gene's germline CDR1 is KGHSH and CDR2 LQKENI. CDR3 sequence (DNA): TGTGCCAGCTCACCGCGGACAGGCGCTGGAAACACCATATATTTT. Encoded protein: CASSPRTGAGNTIYF.

J is TRBJ2-1 and V is TRBV7-2, with TRBD2 matching over 12 bases. The trim removed 5 bases at V and 9 bases at J, leaving 8 bases unmatched. CDR1 SGHTA and CDR2 FQGNSA come from the germline V gene. CDR3 size: 15 residues. CDR3 DNA sequence: TGTGCCAGCAGCAAAGCGACTAGCGGGGGTACTGAGCAGTTCTTC. Translating it yields CASSKATSGGTEQFF.

The CDR3 region is CATSSPGQRNTIYF. CDR3 in DNA: TGTGCCACCAGCAGCCCGGGACAAAGAAACACCATATATTTT. The gene calls are TRBV15 and TRBJ1-3, with TRBD1 as a possible D gene (6 bases). Between the trimmed V and J ends, which lost 3 bases and 5 bases, there was a span of 11 bases. This CDR3 region has 14 residues. Germline V gives CDR1 LNHNV, CDR2 YYDKDF (reference sequence).

The gene calls are TRBV7-3 and TRBJ2-5, with D perhaps being TRBD1 or TRBD2 (5 bases each). The V gene's germline CDR1 is SGHTA and CDR2 FQGTGA. The V and J ends lost 3 bases and 5 bases respectively, with 19 bases between them. The CDR3 is 16 amino acids. The CDR3 loop is CASSLGTVPFRETQYF. The CDR3 DNA follows: TGTGCCAGCAGCTTGGGGACGGTCCCCTTTCGTGAGACCCAGTACTTC.

This rearrangement joins TRBV28 to TRBJ1-3; D unclear. With 2 bases removed from V and 0 bases from J, the gap between germline ends came to 8 bases. The CDR3 sequence is 15 residues long. CDR1 and CDR2 (germline): MDHEN, SYDVKM. DNA for the CDR3: TGTGCCAGCAGTTTAAAACAGTACTCTGGAAACACCATATATTTT. Amino acids: CASSLKQYSGNTIYF.

Here the CDR3 DNA reads TGTGCCAGCAGCTTAGGCCTAGCGGCTGCTACAGATACGCAGTATTTT. Translation: CASSLGLAAATDTQYF. The V call is TRBV13, the J call TRBJ2-3, with TRBD2 matching 7 bases. This CDR3 region has 16 residues. The germline V gene has CDR1 PRHDT and CDR2 FYEKMQ (reference sequence). V shed 0 bases and J 3 bases; nucleotides not matched to a gene: 6.

This chain links TRBV10-1 with TRBJ1-6; D not certain. CDR3 length: 15 residues. V lost 6 bases to trimming and J lost 8 bases, with 17 bases between them. Germline V gene sequence: CDR1 WNHNN, CDR2 SYGVQD (reference sequence). CDR3 in DNA: TGCGCCAGCAGACCCCCTCTGGCAGGTTATTCACCCCTCCACTTT. Amino acid sequence: CASRPPLAGYSPLHF.

In its sample, this clone was seen once. The chain employs TRBV29-1 and TRBJ2-7; D perhaps matches TRBD2 (6 bases). The CDR3 totals 14 residues. The V and J ends lost 5 bases and 4 bases respectively, with 18 bases between them. Germline V CDR1 and CDR2: SQVTM, ANQGSEA. CDR3 sequence (DNA): TGCAGCGTTTCTGGCGGCGGGACGCTGTACGAGCAGTACTTC. Its translation is CSVSGGGTLYEQYF.